One and the same sample provided the 22 T cell receptor beta chains below, sequenced in a study of blood T cell repertoires in COVID-19. Clones were sequenced by immunoSEQ multiplex PCR, and TCRdb holds only the in-frame ones, with some missing. The sample lists 150,000 to 200,000 clones, 70% to 85% seen once, with under 5.5% in the top ten. The sequenced sample consisted of peripheral blood. These TCRs come from a woman in her twenties or thirties with acute or convalescent COVID-19.

DNA of the CDR3: TGTGCCAGCGGACATCCGGGTCCCTCCTATTACGAGCAGTACTTC. This translates into CASGHPGPSYYEQYF. This sequence joins TRBV2 and TRBJ2-7; D is possibly TRBD1 (5 bases). V was shortened by 8 bases and J by 4 bases, with 21 bases between the two germline ends. Per germline, CDR1 SNHLY and CDR2 FYNNEI. The CDR3 spans 15 residues.

V usage is TRBV5-8 and J usage is TRBJ2-3, with 11 bases matching TRBD2. Germline trimming cut 3 bases from V and 2 bases from J; bases unmatched to any gene: 5. This CDR3 is built from 16 residues. The germline V gene encodes CDR1 SGHTS and CDR2 YDEGEE. The CDR3 region is CASSSGTSGNTDTQYF. CDR3 sequence (DNA): TGTGCCAGCAGCTCCGGGACTAGCGGCAACACAGATACGCAGTATTTT.

The chain employs TRBV19 and TRBJ1-4; possible D gene TRBD1, 5 bases. Trimming took off 10 bases at V and 6 bases at J, with 9 bases between the two ends. This CDR3 spans 11 amino acids. The germline V gene encodes CDR1 LNHDA and CDR2 SQIVND (reference sequence). CDR3 residues: CATGNYEKLFF. In nucleotides, the CDR3 is TGTGCCACAGGGAACTATGAAAAACTGTTTTTT.

The chain combines TRBV6-5 with TRBJ1-5; 7 nucleotides agree with TRBD1. V lost 6 bases and J lost 3; bases outside the gene matches: 5. The CDR3 extends over 14 amino acids. Germline V gene sequence: CDR1 MNHEY, CDR2 SVGAGI. The CDR3 bases are TGTGCCAGCAGGAGGACAGGAGTCAATCAGCCCCAGCATTTT. It yields the protein CASRRTGVNQPQHF.

In its sample, this clone was seen many times. The V call is TRBV4-3, the J call TRBJ1-4; possibly TRBD1 for D (5 bases). This CDR3 is 15 amino acids long. Trimming shortened V by 4 bases and J by 5 bases, and 14 bases separated the two germline ends. Germline V gives CDR1 LGHNA, CDR2 YSLEER. In nucleotides, the CDR3 is TGCGCCAGCAGCCCTCGGGCACAGGCAAATGAAAAACTGTTTTTT. Its translation is CASSPRAQANEKLFF.

The chain recombines TRBV19 with TRBJ2-3; 7 nucleotides align to TRBD1. CDR3 length equals 15 residues. Germline lookup yields CDR1 LNHDA and CDR2 SQIVND (reference sequence). V dropped 3 bases and J dropped 3; count of bases not matched to a gene: 6. The CDR3 sequence: CASSIRQGSTDTQYF. CDR3 sequence (DNA): TGTGCCAGTAGTATCAGACAGGGAAGTACAGATACGCAGTATTTT.

This chain links TRBV19 with TRBJ2-7, with TRBD2 as a possible D gene (5 bases). The CDR3 is 14 amino acids. The V end lost 2 bases, the J end lost 4 bases, and 12 bases lay between the germline ends. Germline loops: CDR1 LNHDA, CDR2 SQIVND (reference sequence). The CDR3 spells CASSIIGERYEQYF. The CDR3, as DNA: TGTGCCAGTAGTATAATTGGAGAGCGGTACGAGCAGTACTTC.

The chain has TRBV4-3 and TRBJ2-7, with TRBD1 as a possible D gene (5 bases). The V and J ends lost 4 bases and 3 bases respectively, with 13 bases between them. Germline CDR1 and CDR2: LGHNA and YSLEER. The CDR3 consists of 14 residues. The CDR3 region has the DNA TGCGCCAGCAGCCGGTTGCTAGGGGACTACGAGCAGTACTTC. This codes for CASSRLLGDYEQYF.

The chain has TRBV27 and TRBJ1-3, with 12 bases that match TRBD1. This CDR3 is 17 amino acids long. V lost 6 bases, J lost 4 bases, and 10 bases stayed unmatched. Germline V gene sequence: CDR1 MNHEY, CDR2 SMNVEV (reference sequence). DNA of the CDR3: TGTGCCAGCAGGCCCGGGACAGGGGGCGCGGGGGGAAACACCATATATTTT. It specifies CASRPGTGGAGGNTIYF.

This chain connects TRBV29-1 to TRBJ1-1; D remains unclear. Trimming pared 7 bases from V and 4 bases from J, leaving 10 bases between. Germline V gives CDR1 SQVTM, CDR2 ANQGSEA. The CDR3 is 11 amino acids. CDR3 in amino acids: CSGFEVTEAFF. The CDR3 DNA is TGCAGCGGCTTTGAGGTCACTGAAGCTTTCTTT.

The J gene is TRBJ2-7, the V gene TRBV9; TRBD2 matches at 12 bases. V shed 4 bases, J shed 6 bases, and the junction held 5 bases outside the gene matches. Germline CDR1 SGDLS, CDR2 YYNGEE. The CDR3 loop spans 14 amino acids. The DNA for the CDR3 is TGTGCCAGCAGCCCCGCGGGACTAGCGGGCGAGCAGTACTTC. This translates into CASSPAGLAGEQYF.

The chain links TRBV7-2 to TRBJ2-7; possible D gene TRBD2, 6 bases. Between the trimmed V and J ends, which lost 5 bases and 1 base, there was a span of 15 bases. This CDR3 comprises 15 residues. In germline, CDR1 is SGHTA, CDR2 FQGNSA. The CDR3 region is CASSRVAGPSYEQYF. The CDR3 region has the DNA TGTGCCAGCAGCCGGGTGGCGGGGCCATCCTACGAGCAGTACTTC.

This clone was counted a single time. The gene calls are TRBV28 and TRBJ2-3; D gene unclear. The length of the CDR3 is 13 residues. CDR1 MDHEN and CDR2 SYDVKM come from the germline V gene. Trimming removed 5 bases from V and 4 bases from J, with 10 bases in between. In DNA form, the CDR3 reads TGTGCCAGCAGTCGCTATATTCCAGATACGCAGTATTTT. Encoded protein: CASSRYIPDTQYF. The entire variable domain, with the rest obtained from reference TRBV28 and TRBJ2-3, is as follows: DVKVTQSSRYLVKRTGEKVFLECVQDMDHENMFWYRQDPGLGLRLIYFSYDVKMKEKGDIPEGYSVSREKKERFSLILESASTNQTSMYLCASSRYIPDTQYFGPGTRLTVL.

This chain joins TRBV6-6 and TRBJ1-1; D is unresolved. Trimming left V 2 bases short and J 1 base short, with 8 bases between. The CDR3 consists of 14 residues. CDR1 is MNHNY and CDR2 is SVGAGI in the germline V gene (reference sequence). CDR3 nucleotide sequence: TGTGCCAGCAGTTACATGGCGGAGAACACTGAAGCTTTCTTT. It is translated as CASSYMAENTEAFF.

J is TRBJ2-7 and V is TRBV27, with 8 bases fitting TRBD2. The V and J ends lost 3 bases and 2 bases, in that order; junction bases with no gene match: 6. Germline CDR1 MNHEY, CDR2 SMNVEV (reference sequence). The CDR3 spans 15 residues. CDR3 residues: CASSFLTSVTYEQYF. The CDR3 DNA is TGTGCCAGCAGTTTTTTGACTAGCGTGACCTACGAGCAGTACTTC.

Only one count was recorded for this clone. The chain combines TRBV6-1 with TRBJ1-3; TRBD1 might be the D (5 bases). This CDR3 spans 13 amino acids. Germline CDR1 reads MNHNS; CDR2 reads SASEGT. With 8 bases removed from V and 6 bases from J, the gap between germline ends came to 14 bases. The CDR3 spells CASGAGFENTIYF. The CDR3 DNA is TGTGCCAGCGGGGCAGGGTTTGAAAACACCATATATTTT.

The chain's CDR3 is CASSHDSHEQYF. The CDR3 region has the DNA TGTGCCAGCAGCCACGACAGCCACGAGCAGTACTTC. The gene calls are TRBV11-3 and TRBJ2-7; tentative D call: TRBD1 (5 bases). The CDR3 sequence is 12 residues long. Looked up from germline, CDR1 is SGHNT and CDR2 is YENEEA. The V end lost 5 bases, the J end lost 5 bases, and 10 bases lay between the germline ends.

The rearrangement joins TRBV6-5 to TRBJ1-5; 8 bases line up with TRBD1. The V segment lost 6 bases and the J segment 2 bases; nucleotides outside the gene matches: 6. Per germline, CDR1 MNHEY and CDR2 SVGAGI. The CDR3 has 15 residues. CDR3 in DNA: TGTGCCAGCAGAGACGGACAGGGCGGCAATCAGCCCCAGCATTTT. This gives the protein CASRDGQGGNQPQHF.

The chain couples TRBV10-1 to TRBJ1-1, with D hard to call. The CDR3 is 10 amino acids. V dropped 10 bases and J dropped 8 bases, with 11 bases sitting between them. Germline V gene data show CDR1 as WNHNN and CDR2 as SYGVQD (reference sequence). The chain's CDR3 is CATPGREAFF. CDR3 sequence (DNA): TGCGCCACCCCGGGGAGGGAAGCTTTCTTT.

The V gene is TRBV7-2, the J gene TRBJ1-2; TRBD1 matches at 9 bases. The CDR3 sequence is 15 residues long. The J segment lost 2 bases and the V segment lost 4 bases, leaving 5 bases of the junction unmatched. Germline-derived CDR1 and CDR2 are SGHTA and FQGNSA. The CDR3 nucleotides read TGTGCCAGCAGCTACTCACAGGGGGCGAACTATGGCTACACCTTC. This sequence encodes CASSYSQGANYGYTF.

The rearrangement joins TRBV20-1 to TRBJ1-1, with 11 nucleotides matching TRBD1. The CDR3 loop spans 11 amino acids. The J segment lost 11 bases and the V segment lost 3 bases, leaving 2 bases of the junction unmatched. Germline V gene data show CDR1 as DFQATT and CDR2 as SNEGSKA (reference sequence). The CDR3 is CSARGDRGAFF. For the CDR3, the DNA is TGCAGTGCTAGGGGGGACAGGGGGGCTTTCTTT.

The rearrangement uses TRBV7-2 and TRBJ2-7; the D gene is possibly TRBD1 (5 bases). The V gene lost 1 base and the J gene lost 3 bases, with 13 bases spanning the gap. Germline V gives CDR1 SGHTA, CDR2 FQGNSA. This CDR3 spans 15 amino acids. Here the CDR3 reads CASSLVGDSNYEQYF. The CDR3, as DNA: TGTGCCAGCAGCTTAGTAGGGGATTCTAACTACGAGCAGTACTTC.